This entry lists 29 T cell receptor beta chains sequenced from one sample in a study of T cells after yellow fever vaccination. Each CDR3 protein gets one entry after TCRdb re-called the 5' RACE reads with MiXCR. The table has under 500,000 distinct CDR3 sequences, about 19% seen once; the top ten hold about 18%. The sample consisted of PBMCs, taken before the yellow fever booster vaccination. These receptors originate from a man aged 18 to 35 who received the YFV17D yellow fever vaccine.

This clonotype was seen a handful of times. The CDR3 DNA sequence: TGTGCCACTTTCCGGGACATAGCCTACGAGCAGTACGTC. Its protein is CATFRDIAYEQYV. The chain is built from TRBV24-1 and TRBJ2-7; possibly TRBD1 for D (6 bases). CDR1 is KGHDR, CDR2 SFDVKD, per germline. This CDR3 comprises 13 residues. V was cut by 10 bases and J by 2 bases, with 14 bases left in between.

The rearrangement joins TRBV12-3 or TRBV12-4 to TRBJ1-5; D possibly corresponds to TRBD1 (5 bases). The CDR3 spans 13 residues. Trimming removed 6 bases from V and 0 bases from J, with 6 bases in between. The CDR3 DNA reads TGTGCCAGCAGGGGGGATAGCAATCAGCCCCAGCATTTT. Amino acids: CASRGDSNQPQHF.

The rearrangement links TRBV20-1 to TRBJ2-3; tentative D call: TRBD2 (6 bases). The V and J ends lost 3 bases and 14 bases respectively, with 18 bases between them. This CDR3 is built from 12 residues. CDR1 and CDR2 from the germline V gene are DFQATT and SNEGSKA (reference sequence). CDR3 nucleotide sequence: TGCAGTGCTAGCGGGACTCCTATATCGGGGTATTTT. Its translation is CSASGTPISGYF.

In this sample, this clonotype turned up a few times. V is TRBV5-5 and J is TRBJ2-7; D ambiguous. Germline V CDR1 and CDR2: SGHKS, YYEKEE (reference sequence). The length of the CDR3 is 14 residues. V was cut by 4 bases and J by 3 bases, with 14 bases left in between. CDR3 in DNA: TGTGCCAGCAGCACGGGTCTGGGAAACTACGAGCAGTACTTC. Translation gives CASSTGLGNYEQYF.

This sequence joins TRBV20-1 and TRBJ2-5, with D maybe TRBD1 (5 bases). V was trimmed by 4 bases and J by 2 bases, leaving 14 bases between them. Germline CDR1 is DFQATT and CDR2 is SNEGSKA (reference sequence). CDR3 length: 14 amino acids. CDR3 amino acids: CSAIHGQIQETQYF. Here the CDR3 DNA reads TGCAGTGCTATACATGGACAAATTCAAGAGACCCAGTACTTC.

This clonotype turned up a few times. The chain has TRBV7-9 and TRBJ1-4; D gene unclear. Germline V gene lookup returns CDR1 SEHNR and CDR2 FQNEAQ (reference sequence). The CDR3 length is 15 residues. Trimming took 5 bases from V and 2 from J, leaving 12 bases between them. The CDR3 spells CASSPGGATNEKLFF. DNA for the CDR3: TGTGCCAGCAGCCCAGGAGGCGCGACTAATGAAAAACTGTTTTTT.

The chain employs TRBV4-1 and TRBJ2-4; TRBD1 aligns across 7 bases. CDR3 length: 16 residues. Germline CDR1 and CDR2: MGHRA and YSYEKL. Trimming cost V 3 bases and J 4 bases; bases outside gene matches: 9. This CDR3 is CASSQSLQGQKNIQYF. The CDR3 region has the DNA TGCGCCAGCAGCCAGTCTTTACAGGGACAGAAAAACATTCAGTACTTC.

The gene calls are TRBV6-5 and TRBJ2-4; possibly TRBD1 for D (6 bases). Trimming pared 5 bases from V and 2 bases from J, leaving 19 bases between. This CDR3 comprises 17 residues. Per germline, CDR1 MNHEY and CDR2 SVGAGI. CDR3 sequence: CASSVGMGDNTKNIQYF. The CDR3 DNA sequence: TGTGCCAGCAGTGTGGGTATGGGGGACAACACCAAAAACATTCAGTACTTC.

This chain connects TRBV20-1 to TRBJ1-1, with D unclear. The V gene's germline CDR1 is DFQATT and CDR2 SNEGSKA (reference sequence). V was cut by 0 bases and J by 5 bases, with 13 bases left in between. The CDR3 has 14 residues. CDR3 sequence reads: CSARDLARVTEAFF. CDR3 DNA sequence: TGCAGTGCTAGAGATCTAGCTCGAGTTACTGAAGCTTTCTTT.

Ten or more counts support this clonotype. The rearrangement joins TRBV5-5 to TRBJ2-1; D assignment may be TRBD1 or TRBD2 (6 bases each). There are 16 residues in the CDR3. Germline V gene sequence: CDR1 SGHKS, CDR2 YYEKEE (reference sequence). Trimming took 5 bases from V and 8 from J, leaving 23 bases between them. CDR3 residues: CASRSVSGIGGDEQFF. The CDR3 nucleotides read TGTGCCAGCAGATCAGTTTCAGGTATCGGGGGCGATGAGCAGTTCTTC.

V usage is TRBV12-3 or TRBV12-4 and J usage is TRBJ2-1, with 8 bases aligning to TRBD2. The ends lost 6 bases at V and 5 bases at J; junction bases unmatched: 6. The CDR3 has 14 residues. As DNA, the CDR3 is TGTGCCAGCAGCCGGGGGGGTAGAAACAATGAGCAGTTCTTC. Its protein product is CASSRGGRNNEQFF.

This sequence joins TRBV6-2 or TRBV6-3 and TRBJ1-5; no firm D call. Trimming shortened V by 6 bases and J by 7 bases, and 16 bases separated the two germline ends. This CDR3 is 14 amino acids long. Germline CDR1 and CDR2: MNHEY and SVGEGT. This CDR3 is CASRPQTILQPQHF. CDR3 DNA sequence: TGTGCCAGCAGACCTCAAACCATCCTGCAGCCCCAGCATTTT.

This clonotype appeared many times. This chain links TRBV28 with TRBJ2-7; TRBD2 aligns across 13 bases. Looked up from germline, CDR1 is MDHEN and CDR2 is SYDVKM. V shed 3 bases, J shed 2 bases, and the junction held 1 base outside the gene matches. This CDR3 is built from 15 residues. The CDR3 DNA reads TGTGCCAGCAGTTTGGGACTAGCGGGGACCTACGAGCAGTACTTC. Translated, it gives CASSLGLAGTYEQYF.

This chain connects TRBV20-1 to TRBJ2-1; 10 positions match TRBD2. The CDR3 runs 17 residues. V lost 3 bases, J lost 2 bases, and 10 bases stayed unmatched. From germline, CDR1 is DFQATT and CDR2 SNEGSKA (reference sequence). The CDR3 region is CSASGTSGTNTYNEQFF. CDR3 in DNA: TGCAGTGCTAGCGGTACTAGCGGGACCAATACCTACAATGAGCAGTTCTTC.

The V and J genes are TRBV5-1 and TRBJ1-1; D is unresolved. The germline V gene encodes CDR1 SGHRS and CDR2 YFSETQ. Trimming shortened V by 4 bases and J by 1 base, and 11 bases separated the two germline ends. The CDR3 is 14 amino acids. The CDR3 nucleotides read TGCGCCAGCAGCCCCACTACTACGAACACTGAAGCTTTCTTT. It is translated as CASSPTTTNTEAFF. Full variable domain (rest looked up from reference TRBV5-1 and TRBJ1-1): KAGVTQTPRYLIKTRGQQVTLSCSPISGHRSVSWYQQTPGQGLQFLFEYFSETQRNKGNFPGRFSGRQFSNSRSEMNVSTLELGDSALYLCASSPTTTNTEAFFGQGTRLTVV.

This chain joins TRBV10-3 and TRBJ2-3, with D perhaps TRBD2 (6 bases). Trimming cost V 5 bases and J 5 bases, with 11 bases left between them. Germline V lookup: CDR1 ENHRY, CDR2 SYGVKD. This CDR3 is 13 amino acids long. The CDR3 is CAISTPGGDTQYF. CDR3 nucleotides: TGTGCCATCAGTACTCCCGGGGGAGATACGCAGTATTTT.

The chain combines TRBV29-1 with TRBJ2-1; TRBD1 is a possible D gene (6 bases). The CDR3 contains 14 residues. Per the germline V gene, CDR1 is SQVTM and CDR2 is ANQGSEA. Trimming took off 4 bases at V and 5 bases at J, with 15 bases between the two ends. The CDR3, as DNA: TGCAGCGTTGTACCGGCAGGGGCGCACAATGAGCAGTTCTTC. As protein: CSVVPAGAHNEQFF.

The rearrangement links TRBV11-2 to TRBJ1-4; the D gene is possibly TRBD1 (5 bases). V was cut by 5 bases and J by 1 base, with 8 bases left in between. Looked up from germline, CDR1 is SGHAT and CDR2 is FQNNGV. The CDR3 is made up of 14 amino acids. CDR3 loop: CASSIQGTNEKLFF. CDR3 coding DNA: TGTGCCAGCAGCATTCAGGGAACTAATGAAAAACTGTTTTTT.

CDR3 sequence: CASSANPRLVDTQYF. DNA for the CDR3: TGCGCCAGCAGCGCCAATCCCAGGCTCGTAGATACGCAGTATTTT. This chain joins TRBV5-1 and TRBJ2-3; no definite D call. In germline, CDR1 is SGHRS, CDR2 YFSETQ. V was shortened by 4 bases and J by 5 bases, with 17 bases between the two germline ends. This CDR3 is built from 15 residues.

This chain joins TRBV20-1 and TRBJ1-2; no clear D gene. CDR1 is DFQATT, CDR2 SNEGSKA, per germline (reference sequence). The ends were cut back, 1 base at V and 5 bases at J, with 5 bases in the middle. The CDR3 has 11 amino acids. The CDR3 bases are TGCAGTGCTAGAGCAAATTATGGCTACACCTTC. Translation: CSARANYGYTF.

The chain recombines TRBV12-3 or TRBV12-4 with TRBJ1-1, with TRBD1 matching over 11 bases. V was clipped by 2 bases and J by 3 bases; unmatched bases: 8. The CDR3 runs to 17 residues. CDR3 amino acids: CASSLRTGGKVYTEAFF. The CDR3 nucleotides read TGTGCCAGCAGTTTAAGGACAGGGGGCAAGGTGTACACTGAAGCTTTCTTT.

This rearrangement joins TRBV2 to TRBJ1-1; TRBD1 might be the D (5 bases). CDR1 SNHLY and CDR2 FYNNEI come from the germline V gene. This CDR3 is 15 amino acids long. V lost 6 bases, J lost 1 base, and 15 bases lay in between. The CDR3 DNA is TGTGCCAGCAGCCCCAGGGCTGGCCGGAACACTGAAGCTTTCTTT. It is translated as CASSPRAGRNTEAFF.

This clonotype was counted once. This chain links TRBV28 with TRBJ1-6, with no clear D. V lost 6 bases to trimming and J lost 10 bases, with 13 bases between them. There are 13 residues in the CDR3. CDR1 is MDHEN, CDR2 SYDVKM, per germline. CDR3 sequence: CASSSGALSPLHF. The CDR3 DNA reads as TGTGCCAGCAGCTCCGGAGCACTCTCACCCCTCCACTTT.

This clonotype was seen a few times. The chain couples TRBV18 to TRBJ2-7, with no clear D. Germline V lookup: CDR1 KGHSH, CDR2 LQKENI. Trimming pared 4 bases from V and 2 bases from J, leaving 18 bases between. The CDR3 covers 16 residues. CDR3 sequence: CASSLSRSAITYEQYV. CDR3 bases: TGTGCCAGCTCACTTTCAAGGTCAGCGATTACCTACGAGCAGTACGTC.

J is TRBJ2-3 and V is TRBV7-2, with 13 positions matching TRBD2. Germline loops: CDR1 SGHTA, CDR2 FQGNSA. CDR3 length equals 18 residues. V gave up 1 base and J gave up 0 bases; unmatched junction bases: 4. This CDR3 reads CASSLGLAGGTSTDTQYF. CDR3 nucleotides: TGTGCCAGCAGCTTAGGACTAGCGGGGGGAACTAGCACAGATACGCAGTATTTT.

This clonotype was recorded at least ten times. V usage is TRBV7-2 and J usage is TRBJ2-2; D is undetermined. CDR3 length equals 15 residues. With 3 bases removed from V and 0 bases from J, the gap between germline ends came to 8 bases. Germline CDR1 reads SGHTA; CDR2 reads FQGNSA. The DNA of the CDR3 is TGTGCCAGCAGCTTGCAGAGCGCGAACACCGGGGAGCTGTTTTTT. Encoded protein: CASSLQSANTGELFF.

V gene TRBV7-2 combines with J gene TRBJ1-4, with 10 bases that match TRBD1. Germline loops: CDR1 SGHTA, CDR2 FQGNSA. Germline trimming cut 4 bases from V and 6 bases from J; bases unmatched to any gene: 5. The CDR3 spans 15 residues. The CDR3 reads CASSSPGQGHEKLFF. The CDR3 DNA reads TGTGCCAGCAGCTCGCCGGGACAGGGGCATGAAAAACTGTTTTTT.

The sample holds a few counts of this clonotype. Here the CDR3 reads CASRQSWGGGETQYF. CDR3 nucleotides: TGTGCCAGCAGACAGAGCTGGGGGGGCGGAGAGACCCAGTACTTC. The chain couples TRBV27 to TRBJ2-5; a weak D match, TRBD2 (7 bases). The germline V and J ends were trimmed by 6 bases and 4 bases, with 18 bases remaining between them. This CDR3 comprises 15 residues. CDR1 is MNHEY, CDR2 SMNVEV, per germline (reference sequence).

This clonotype occurred a few times. The chain employs TRBV7-3 and TRBJ2-2, with 7 bases aligning to TRBD1. Germline V lookup: CDR1 SGHTA, CDR2 FQGTGA. The CDR3 contains 15 residues. The V segment lost 3 bases and the J segment 4 bases; nucleotides outside the gene matches: 5. As DNA, the CDR3 is TGTGCCAGCAGCTTGGGCAGGGGGACCACCGGGGAGCTGTTTTTT. Translated: CASSLGRGTTGELFF.